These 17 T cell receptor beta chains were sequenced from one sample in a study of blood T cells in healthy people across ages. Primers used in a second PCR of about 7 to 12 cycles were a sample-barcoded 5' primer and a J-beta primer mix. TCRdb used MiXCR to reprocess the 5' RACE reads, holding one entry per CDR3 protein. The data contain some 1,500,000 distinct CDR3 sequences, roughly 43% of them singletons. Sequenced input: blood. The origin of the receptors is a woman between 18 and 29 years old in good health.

CDR3 nucleotides: TGCAGTGCTAGAGATGGGGCACATAGCAATCAGCCCCAGCATTTT. Protein sequence: CSARDGAHSNQPQHF. The chain links TRBV20-1 to TRBJ1-5, with D perhaps matching TRBD1 (5 bases). The V gene lost 0 bases and the J gene lost 0 bases, with 9 bases spanning the gap. Germline lookup yields CDR1 DFQATT and CDR2 SNEGSKA (reference sequence). The CDR3 loop spans 15 amino acids.

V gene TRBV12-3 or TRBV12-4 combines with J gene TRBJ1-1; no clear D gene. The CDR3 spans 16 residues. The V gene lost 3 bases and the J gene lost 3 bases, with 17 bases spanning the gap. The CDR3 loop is CASSFGWRASDTEAFF. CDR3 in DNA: TGTGCCAGCAGTTTCGGGTGGAGGGCGTCGGACACTGAAGCTTTCTTT.

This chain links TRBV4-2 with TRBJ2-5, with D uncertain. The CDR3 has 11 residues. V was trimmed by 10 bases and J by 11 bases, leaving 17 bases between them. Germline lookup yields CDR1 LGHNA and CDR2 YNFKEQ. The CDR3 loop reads CATSLYGEQYF. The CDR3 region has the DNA TGTGCCACCTCACTTTATGGAGAGCAGTACTTC.

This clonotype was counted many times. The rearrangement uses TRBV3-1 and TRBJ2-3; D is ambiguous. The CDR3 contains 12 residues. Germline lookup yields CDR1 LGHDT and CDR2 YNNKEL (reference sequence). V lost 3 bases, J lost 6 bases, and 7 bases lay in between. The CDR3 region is CASSHLADTQYF. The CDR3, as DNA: TGTGCCAGCAGCCACCTCGCGGATACGCAGTATTTT.

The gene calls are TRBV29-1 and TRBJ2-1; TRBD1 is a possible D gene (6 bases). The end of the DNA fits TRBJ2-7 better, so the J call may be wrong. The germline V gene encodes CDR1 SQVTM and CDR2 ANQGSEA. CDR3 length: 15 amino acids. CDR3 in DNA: TGCAGCGTTGCGGAGTTCAGGGGTTCCTACAATGAGCAGTACTTC. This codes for CSVAEFRGSYNEQYF.

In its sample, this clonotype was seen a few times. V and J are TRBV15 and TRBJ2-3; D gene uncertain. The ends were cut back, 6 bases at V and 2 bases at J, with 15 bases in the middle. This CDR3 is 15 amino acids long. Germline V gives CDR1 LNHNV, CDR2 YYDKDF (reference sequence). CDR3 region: CATRVFGVDTDTQYF. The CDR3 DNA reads TGTGCCACCAGGGTGTTTGGAGTGGACACAGATACGCAGTATTTT.

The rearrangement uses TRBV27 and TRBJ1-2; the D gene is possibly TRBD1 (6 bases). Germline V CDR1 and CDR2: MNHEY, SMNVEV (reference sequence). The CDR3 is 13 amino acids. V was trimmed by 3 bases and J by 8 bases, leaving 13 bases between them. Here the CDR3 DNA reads TGTGCCAGCAGTTTCTCAGGGGCACGCGGCTACACCTTC. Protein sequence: CASSFSGARGYTF.

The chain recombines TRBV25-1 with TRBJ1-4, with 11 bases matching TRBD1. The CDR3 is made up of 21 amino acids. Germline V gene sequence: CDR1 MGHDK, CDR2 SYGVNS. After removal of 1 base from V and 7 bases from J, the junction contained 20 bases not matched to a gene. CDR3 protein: CASSEWVPRGTGGKVTEKLFF. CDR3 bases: TGTGCCAGCAGTGAATGGGTGCCGCGAGGGACAGGGGGGAAGGTAACTGAAAAACTGTTTTTT.

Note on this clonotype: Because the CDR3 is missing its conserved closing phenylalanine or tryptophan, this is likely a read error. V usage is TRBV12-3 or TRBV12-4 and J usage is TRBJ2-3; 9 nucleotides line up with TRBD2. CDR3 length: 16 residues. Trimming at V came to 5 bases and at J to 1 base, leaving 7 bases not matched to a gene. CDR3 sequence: CASSPYSGGRTDTQYS. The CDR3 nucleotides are TGTGCCAGCAGTCCCTATAGCGGGGGTCGCACAGATACGCAGTATTCT.

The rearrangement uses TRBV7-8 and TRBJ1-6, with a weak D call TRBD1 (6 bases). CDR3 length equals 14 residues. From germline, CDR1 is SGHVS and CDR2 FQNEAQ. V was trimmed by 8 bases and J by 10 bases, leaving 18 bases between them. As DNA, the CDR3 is TGTGCCAGCCAAGGGGGGAAGGTCAACTCACCCCTCCACTTT. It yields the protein CASQGGKVNSPLHF. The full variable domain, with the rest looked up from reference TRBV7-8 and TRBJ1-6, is GAGVSQSPRYKVAKRGQDVALRCDPISGHVSLFWYQQALGQGPEFLTYFQNEAQLDKSGLPSDRFFAERPEGSVSTLKIQRTQQEDSAVYLCASQGGKVNSPLHFGNGTRLTVT.

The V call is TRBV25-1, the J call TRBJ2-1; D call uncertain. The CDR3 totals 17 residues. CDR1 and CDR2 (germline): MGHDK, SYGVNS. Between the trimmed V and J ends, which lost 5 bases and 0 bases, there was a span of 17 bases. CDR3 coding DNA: TGTGCCAGCAGTAAACCACAGACTTATTACTCCTACAATGAGCAGTTCTTC. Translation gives CASSKPQTYYSYNEQFF.

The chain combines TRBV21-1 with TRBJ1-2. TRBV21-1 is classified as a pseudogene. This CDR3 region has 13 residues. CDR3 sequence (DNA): TGTGCCGGGAGATCGGGTGCTAACCATGGCTACACCTTC. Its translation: CAGRSGANHGYTF.

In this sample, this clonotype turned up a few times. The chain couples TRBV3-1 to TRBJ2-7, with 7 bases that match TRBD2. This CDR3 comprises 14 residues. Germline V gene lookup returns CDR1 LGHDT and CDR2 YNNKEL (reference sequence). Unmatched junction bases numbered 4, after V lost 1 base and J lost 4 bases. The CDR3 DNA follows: TGTGCCAGCAGCCAAGTGAGGACTAGATACGAGCAGTACTTC. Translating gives CASSQVRTRYEQYF.

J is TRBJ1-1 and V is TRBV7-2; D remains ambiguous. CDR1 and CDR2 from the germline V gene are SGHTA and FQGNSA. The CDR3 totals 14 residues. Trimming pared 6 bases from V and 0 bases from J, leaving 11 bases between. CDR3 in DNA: TGTGCCAGCAGTTCTCAATACATGAACACTGAAGCTTTCTTT. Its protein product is CASSSQYMNTEAFF.

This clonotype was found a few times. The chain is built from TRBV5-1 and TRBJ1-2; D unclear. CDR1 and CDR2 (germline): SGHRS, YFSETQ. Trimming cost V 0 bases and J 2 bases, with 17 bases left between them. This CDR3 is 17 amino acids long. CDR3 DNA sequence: TGCGCCAGCAGCTTGGCCGGCGGAGCCGTGATGAACTATGGCTACACCTTC. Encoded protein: CASSLAGGAVMNYGYTF.

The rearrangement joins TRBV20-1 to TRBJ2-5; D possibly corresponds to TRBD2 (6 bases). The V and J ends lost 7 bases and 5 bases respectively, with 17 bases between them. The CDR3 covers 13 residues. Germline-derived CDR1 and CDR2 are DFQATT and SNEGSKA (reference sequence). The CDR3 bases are TGCAGTGATCGTAGCGGAAATGGGGAGACCCAGTACTTC. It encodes CSDRSGNGETQYF.

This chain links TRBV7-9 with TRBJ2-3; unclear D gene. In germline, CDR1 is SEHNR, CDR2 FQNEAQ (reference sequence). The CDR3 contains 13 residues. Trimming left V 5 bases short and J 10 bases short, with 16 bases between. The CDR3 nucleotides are TGTGCCAGCAGCCCATTAGATGGTCGCGCGCAGTATTTT. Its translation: CASSPLDGRAQYF.